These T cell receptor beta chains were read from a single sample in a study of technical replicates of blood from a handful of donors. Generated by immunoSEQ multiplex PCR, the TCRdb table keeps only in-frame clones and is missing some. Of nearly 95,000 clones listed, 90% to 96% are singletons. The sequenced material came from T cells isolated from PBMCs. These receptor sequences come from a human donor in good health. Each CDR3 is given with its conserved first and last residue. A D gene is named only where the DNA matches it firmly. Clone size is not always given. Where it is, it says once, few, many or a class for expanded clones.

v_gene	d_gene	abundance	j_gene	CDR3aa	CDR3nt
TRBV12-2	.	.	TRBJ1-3	CASRLGPSNTIYF	TGTGCAAGTCGCTTGGGGCCTAGTAACACCATATATTTT
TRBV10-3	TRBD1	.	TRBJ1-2	CAIRDSNYGYTF	TGTGCCATACGGGACAGTAACTATGGCTACACCTTC
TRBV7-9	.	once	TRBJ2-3	CASSSSLDTQYF	TGTGCCAGCAGCTCCTCTTTGGATACGCAGTATTTT
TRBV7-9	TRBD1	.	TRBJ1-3	CASSLEVGQASVNTIYF	TGTGCCAGCAGCTTAGAGGTTGGACAGGCTTCAGTAAACACCATATATTTT
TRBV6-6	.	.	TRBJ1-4	CASSSAGVSNEKLFF	TGTGCCAGCAGTTCGGCCGGGGTATCAAATGAAAAACTGTTTTTT
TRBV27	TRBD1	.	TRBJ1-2	CASSLSGQGRGYTF	TGTGCCAGCAGTTTATCGGGACAGGGACGGGGCTACACCTTC
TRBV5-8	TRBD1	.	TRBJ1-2	CASSPNPGGAYGYTF	TGTGCCAGCAGCCCTAATCCAGGGGGCGCATATGGCTACACCTTC
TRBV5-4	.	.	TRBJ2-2	CASSVTGNTGELFF	TGTGCCAGCAGCGTGACAGGGAACACCGGGGAGCTGTTTTTT
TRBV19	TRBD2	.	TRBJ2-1	CASKLAGGPDEQFF	TGTGCCAGTAAACTAGCGGGAGGGCCGGATGAGCAGTTCTTC
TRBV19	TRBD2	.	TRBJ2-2	CASSLQLAYTGELFF	TGTGCCAGTAGTCTTCAACTAGCGTACACCGGGGAGCTGTTTTTT
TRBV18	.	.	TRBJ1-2	CASSPRQVYGYTF	TGTGCCAGCTCACCCCGGCAGGTCTATGGCTACACCTTC
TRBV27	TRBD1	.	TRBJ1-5	CASSSGTENQPQHF	TGTGCCAGCAGTTCCGGGACAGAGAATCAGCCCCAGCATTTT
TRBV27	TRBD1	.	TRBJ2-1	CASSFGQVNEQFF	TGTGCCAGCAGTTTCGGACAGGTCAATGAGCAGTTCTTC
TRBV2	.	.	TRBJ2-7	CASSTDPEQYF	TGTGCCAGCAGTACAGACCCTGAGCAGTACTTC
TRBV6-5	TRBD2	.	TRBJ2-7	CASTQGLAGSYEQYF	TGTGCCAGCACCCAGGGACTAGCGGGGTCCTACGAGCAGTACTTC
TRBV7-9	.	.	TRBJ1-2	CASSLGLTGYGYTF	TGTGCCAGCAGCTTAGGATTAACAGGGTATGGCTACACCTTC
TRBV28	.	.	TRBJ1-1	CASSQGYEAFF	TGTGCCAGCAGTCAGGGGTATGAAGCTTTCTTT
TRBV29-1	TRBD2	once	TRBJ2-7	CSVEVLAGANYEQYF	TGCAGCGTTGAAGTCCTAGCGGGGGCTAACTACGAGCAGTACTTC
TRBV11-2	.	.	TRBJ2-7	CASSASGIASYEQYF	TGTGCCAGCAGCGCCTCAGGGATCGCGTCCTACGAGCAGTACTTC
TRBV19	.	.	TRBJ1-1	CASSIYTEAFF	TGTGCCAGTAGTATCTACACTGAAGCTTTCTTT
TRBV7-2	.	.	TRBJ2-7	CASSPGLAGRSEQYF	TGTGCCAGCAGCCCGGGACTCGCGGGTCGGAGCGAGCAGTACTTC
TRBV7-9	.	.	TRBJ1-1	CASSPTGGGDTEAFF	TGTGCCAGCAGCCCGACGGGGGGGGGAGACACTGAAGCTTTCTTT
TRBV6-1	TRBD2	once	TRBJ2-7	CASSDQAGASYEQYF	TGTGCCAGCAGTGATCAGGCGGGAGCGTCCTACGAGCAGTACTTC
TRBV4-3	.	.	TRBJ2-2	CASSPEGGVTGELFF	TGCGCCAGCAGCCCTGAGGGGGGGGTCACCGGGGAGCTGTTTTTT
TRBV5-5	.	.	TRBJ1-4	CASSLGAVTSNEKLFF	TGTGCCAGCAGCTTGGGGGCCGTTACTTCCAATGAAAAACTGTTTTTT
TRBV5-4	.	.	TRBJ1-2	CASSLSGIANYGYTF	TGTGCCAGCAGCTTGTCGGGGATAGCTAACTATGGCTACACCTTC
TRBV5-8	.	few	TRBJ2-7	CASSLLVAGIYEQYF	TGTGCCAGCAGCTTGTTGGTGGCAGGCATCTACGAGCAGTACTTC
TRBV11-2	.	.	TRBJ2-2	CASSLRQTGELFF	TGTGCCAGCAGCTTGCGACAGACCGGGGAGCTGTTTTTT
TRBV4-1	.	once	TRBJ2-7	CASSQDPVSYEQYF	TGCGCCAGCAGCCAAGATCCCGTATCCTACGAGCAGTACTTC
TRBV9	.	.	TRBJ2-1	CASSPNSYNEQFF	TGTGCCAGCAGCCCAAACTCCTACAATGAGCAGTTCTTC
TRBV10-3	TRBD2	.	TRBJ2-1	CAISGVNSGANEQFF	TGTGCCATCAGTGGTGTTAATAGCGGGGCAAATGAGCAGTTCTTC
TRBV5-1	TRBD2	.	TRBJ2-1	CASSAQTGLANEQFF	TGCGCCAGCAGCGCACAGACGGGACTAGCGAATGAGCAGTTCTTC
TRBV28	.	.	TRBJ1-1	CASSLGQTGMNTEAFF	TGTGCCAGCAGTTTAGGACAGACGGGGATGAACACTGAAGCTTTCTTT
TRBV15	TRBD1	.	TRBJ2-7	CATSRALDRGKNEQYF	TGTGCCACCAGCAGAGCCTTAGACAGGGGGAAGAACGAGCAGTACTTC
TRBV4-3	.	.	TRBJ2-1	CASSQDHAGATYNEQFF	TGCGCCAGCAGCCAAGATCATGCGGGGGCGACCTACAATGAGCAGTTCTTC
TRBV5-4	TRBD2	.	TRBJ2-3	CASSFGGGTDTQYF	TGTGCCAGCAGCTTTGGGGGGGGCACAGATACGCAGTATTTT
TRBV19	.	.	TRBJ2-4	CASGIDREDIQYF	TGTGCCAGTGGTATCGACAGGGAGGACATTCAGTACTTC
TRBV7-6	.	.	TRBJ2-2	CASSYLQAGELFF	TGTGCCAGCAGCTATCTTCAGGCCGGGGAGCTGTTTTTT
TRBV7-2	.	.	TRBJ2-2	CASSLASGTTGELFF	TGTGCCAGCAGCTTAGCTAGCGGAACCACCGGGGAGCTGTTTTTT
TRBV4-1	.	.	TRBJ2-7	CASSQLAPGVYEQYF	TGCGCCAGCAGCCAATTAGCCCCCGGCGTCTACGAGCAGTACTTC
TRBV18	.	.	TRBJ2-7	CASSPSLGGHEQYF	TGTGCCAGCTCACCTTCACTTGGTGGGCACGAGCAGTACTTC
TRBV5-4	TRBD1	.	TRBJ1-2	CASSFRDSYGYTF	TGTGCCAGCAGCTTTCGGGACAGCTATGGCTACACCTTC
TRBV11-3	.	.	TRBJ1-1	CASSRRQASDTEAFF	TGTGCCAGCAGCCGGCGACAGGCCTCCGACACTGAAGCTTTCTTT
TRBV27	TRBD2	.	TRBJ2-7	CASSLTSGRASYEQYF	TGTGCCAGCAGCCTGACTAGCGGGAGGGCCTCCTACGAGCAGTACTTC
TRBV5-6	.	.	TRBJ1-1	CASSPLGGGSNTEAFF	TGTGCCAGCAGCCCCCTGGGGGGTGGGTCGAACACTGAAGCTTTCTTT
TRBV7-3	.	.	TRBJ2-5	CASSLLTGETQYF	TGTGCCAGCAGCTTATTAACAGGGGAGACCCAGTACTTC
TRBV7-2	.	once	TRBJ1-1	CASSLRGGGEAFF	TGTGCCAGCAGCTTACGGGGAGGAGGTGAAGCTTTCTTT
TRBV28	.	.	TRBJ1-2	CASSLFLAGAGGYTF	TGTGCCAGCAGTTTATTCCTTGCGGGGGCTGGTGGCTACACCTTC
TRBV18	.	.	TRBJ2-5	CASSPRTEEETQYF	TGTGCCAGCTCACCAAGGACAGAAGAAGAGACCCAGTACTTC
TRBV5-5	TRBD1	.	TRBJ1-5	CASSPTGDDQPQHF	TGTGCCAGCAGTCCGACAGGGGACGATCAGCCCCAGCATTTT
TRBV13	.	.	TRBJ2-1	CASSFPGRVNEQFF	TGTGCCAGCAGCTTTCCCGGCAGGGTGAATGAGCAGTTCTTC
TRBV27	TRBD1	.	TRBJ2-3	CASSWTGGTDTQYF	TGTGCCAGCAGCTGGACAGGAGGAACAGATACGCAGTATTTT
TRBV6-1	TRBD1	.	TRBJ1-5	CASSELSRGSNQPQHF	TGTGCCAGCAGTGAACTTAGCAGGGGGAGCAATCAGCCCCAGCATTTT